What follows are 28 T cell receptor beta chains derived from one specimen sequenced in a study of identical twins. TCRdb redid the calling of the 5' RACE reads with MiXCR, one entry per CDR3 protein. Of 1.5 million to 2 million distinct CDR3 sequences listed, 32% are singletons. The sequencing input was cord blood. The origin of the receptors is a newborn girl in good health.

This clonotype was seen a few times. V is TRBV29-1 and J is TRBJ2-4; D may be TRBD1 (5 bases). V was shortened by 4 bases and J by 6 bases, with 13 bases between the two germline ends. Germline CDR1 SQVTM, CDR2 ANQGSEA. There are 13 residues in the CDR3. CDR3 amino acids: CSVGGRARNIQYF. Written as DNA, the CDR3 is TGCAGCGTTGGGGGCAGGGCGAGAAACATTCAGTACTTC.

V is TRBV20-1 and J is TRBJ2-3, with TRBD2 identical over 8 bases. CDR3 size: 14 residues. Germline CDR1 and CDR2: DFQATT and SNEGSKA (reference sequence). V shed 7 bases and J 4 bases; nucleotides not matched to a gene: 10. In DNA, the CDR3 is TGCAGTGTTAGTCAAGCGGGAGTCCCAGATACGCAGTATTTT. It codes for CSVSQAGVPDTQYF.

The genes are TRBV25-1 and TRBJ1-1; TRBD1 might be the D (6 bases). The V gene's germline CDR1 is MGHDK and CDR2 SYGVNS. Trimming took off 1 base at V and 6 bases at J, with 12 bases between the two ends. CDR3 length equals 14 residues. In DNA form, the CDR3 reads TGTGCCAGCAGTGAATGGGGGGGCTGGTCTGAAGCTTTCTTT. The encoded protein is CASSEWGGWSEAFF.

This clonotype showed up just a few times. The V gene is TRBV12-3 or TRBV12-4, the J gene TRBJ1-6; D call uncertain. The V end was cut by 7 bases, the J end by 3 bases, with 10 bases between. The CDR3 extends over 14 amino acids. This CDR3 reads CASTRRGYNSPLHF. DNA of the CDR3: TGTGCCAGCACCCGACGGGGCTATAATTCACCCCTCCACTTT.

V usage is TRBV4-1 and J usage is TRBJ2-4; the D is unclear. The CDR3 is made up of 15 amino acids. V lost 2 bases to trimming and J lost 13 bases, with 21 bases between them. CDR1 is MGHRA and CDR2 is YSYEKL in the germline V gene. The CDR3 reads CASSQYSVNYNEQYF. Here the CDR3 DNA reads TGCGCCAGCAGCCAATATTCAGTCAACTACAATGAGCAGTACTTC.

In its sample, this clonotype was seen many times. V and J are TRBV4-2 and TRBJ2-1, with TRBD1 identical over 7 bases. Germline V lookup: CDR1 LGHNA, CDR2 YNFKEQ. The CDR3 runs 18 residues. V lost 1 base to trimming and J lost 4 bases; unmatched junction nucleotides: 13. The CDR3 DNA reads TGTGCCAGCAGCCAAGCCGAGGGTAGGGACAGCGGTTACAATGAGCAGTTCTTC. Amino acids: CASSQAEGRDSGYNEQFF.

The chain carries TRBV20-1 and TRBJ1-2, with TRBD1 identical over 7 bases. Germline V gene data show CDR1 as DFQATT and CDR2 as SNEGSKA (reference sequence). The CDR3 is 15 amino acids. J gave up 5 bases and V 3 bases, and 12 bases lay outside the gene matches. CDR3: CSASPLTGVRYGYTF. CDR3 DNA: TGCAGTGCTAGCCCCTTAACAGGGGTTAGGTATGGCTACACCTTC.

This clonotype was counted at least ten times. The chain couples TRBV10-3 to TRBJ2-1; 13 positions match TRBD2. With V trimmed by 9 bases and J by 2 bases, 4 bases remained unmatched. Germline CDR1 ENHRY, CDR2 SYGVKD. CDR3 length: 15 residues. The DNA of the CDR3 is TGTGCCATAGGGACTAGCGGGAAAACCTACAATGAGCAGTTCTTC. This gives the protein CAIGTSGKTYNEQFF.

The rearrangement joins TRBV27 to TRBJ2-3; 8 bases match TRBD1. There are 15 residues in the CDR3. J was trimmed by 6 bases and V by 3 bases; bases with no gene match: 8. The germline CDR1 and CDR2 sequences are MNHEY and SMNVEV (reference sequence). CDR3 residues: CASSFGQGGWDTQYF. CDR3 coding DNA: TGTGCCAGCAGTTTCGGACAGGGAGGTTGGGATACGCAGTATTTT.

CDR3 nucleotides: TGTGCCAGCAGTTTGACCCCCCGTTCCGAGCAGTACTTC. As protein: CASSLTPRSEQYF. This chain joins TRBV27 and TRBJ2-7, with unresolved D. The CDR3 sequence is 13 residues long. Trimming stripped 3 bases from V and 6 bases from J, with 12 bases between. The V gene's germline CDR1 is MNHEY and CDR2 SMNVEV (reference sequence).

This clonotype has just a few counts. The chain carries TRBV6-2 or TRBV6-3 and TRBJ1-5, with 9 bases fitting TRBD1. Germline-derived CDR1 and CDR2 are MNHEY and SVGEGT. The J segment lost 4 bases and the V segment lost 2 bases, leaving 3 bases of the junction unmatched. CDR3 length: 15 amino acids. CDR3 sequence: CASSYPGTGNQPQHF. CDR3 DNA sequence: TGTGCCAGCAGTTACCCCGGGACAGGGAATCAGCCCCAGCATTTT.

In DNA, the CDR3 is TGTGCCAGCAGTGACCGGACTAGCGGGATCAATAACAATGAGCAGTTCTTC. Its translation: CASSDRTSGINNNEQFF. J is TRBJ2-1 and V is TRBV25-1; 12 nucleotides line up with TRBD2. J gave up 5 bases and V 3 bases, and 8 bases lay outside the gene matches. There are 17 residues in the CDR3. CDR1 and CDR2 (germline): MGHDK, SYGVNS.

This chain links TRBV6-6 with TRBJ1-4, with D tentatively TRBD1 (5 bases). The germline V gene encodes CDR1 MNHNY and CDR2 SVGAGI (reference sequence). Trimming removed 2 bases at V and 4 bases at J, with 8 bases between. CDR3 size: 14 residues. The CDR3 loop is CASSYDSYNEKLFF. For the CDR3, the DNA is TGTGCCAGCAGTTACGACAGCTATAATGAAAAACTGTTTTTT.

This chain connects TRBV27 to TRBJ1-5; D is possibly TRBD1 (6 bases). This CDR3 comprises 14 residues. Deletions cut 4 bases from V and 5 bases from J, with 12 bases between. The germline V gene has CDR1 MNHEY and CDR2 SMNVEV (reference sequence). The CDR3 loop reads CASSSLWGHQPQHF. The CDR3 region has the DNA TGTGCCAGCAGTTCCCTTTGGGGGCATCAGCCCCAGCATTTT.

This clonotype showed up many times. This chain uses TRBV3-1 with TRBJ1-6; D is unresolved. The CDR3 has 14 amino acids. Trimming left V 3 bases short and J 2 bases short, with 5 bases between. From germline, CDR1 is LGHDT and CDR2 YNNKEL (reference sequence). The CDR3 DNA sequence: TGTGCCAGCAGCCAGGGTACCTATAATTCACCCCTCCACTTT. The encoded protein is CASSQGTYNSPLHF.

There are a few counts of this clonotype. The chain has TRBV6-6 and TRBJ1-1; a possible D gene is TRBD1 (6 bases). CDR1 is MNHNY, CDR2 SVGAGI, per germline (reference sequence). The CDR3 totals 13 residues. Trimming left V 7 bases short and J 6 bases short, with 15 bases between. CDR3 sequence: CASTLRGDPEAFF. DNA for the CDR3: TGTGCCAGCACACTGAGGGGGGACCCTGAAGCTTTCTTT.

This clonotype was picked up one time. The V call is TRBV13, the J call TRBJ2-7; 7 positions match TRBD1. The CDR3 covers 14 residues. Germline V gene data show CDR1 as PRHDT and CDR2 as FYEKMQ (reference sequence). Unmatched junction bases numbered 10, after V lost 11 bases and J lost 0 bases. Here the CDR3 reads CARAGTVSSYEQYF. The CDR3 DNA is TGTGCCCGCGCCGGGACAGTCAGCTCCTACGAGCAGTACTTC.

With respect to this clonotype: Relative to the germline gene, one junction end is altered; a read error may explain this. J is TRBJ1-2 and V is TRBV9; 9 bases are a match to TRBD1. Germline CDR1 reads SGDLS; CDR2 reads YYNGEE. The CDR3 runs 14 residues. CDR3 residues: CASSPRTGVPGYTF. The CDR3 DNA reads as TGCGCCAGCAGCCCTCGGACAGGGGTTCCTGGCTACACCTTC.

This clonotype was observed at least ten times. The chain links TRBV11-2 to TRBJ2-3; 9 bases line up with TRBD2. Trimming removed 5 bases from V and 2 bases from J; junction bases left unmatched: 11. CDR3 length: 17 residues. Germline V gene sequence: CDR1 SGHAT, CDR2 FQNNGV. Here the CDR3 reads CASSTLRGLALTDTQYF. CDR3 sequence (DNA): TGTGCCAGCAGCACCCTCAGGGGACTAGCTCTCACAGATACGCAGTATTTT.

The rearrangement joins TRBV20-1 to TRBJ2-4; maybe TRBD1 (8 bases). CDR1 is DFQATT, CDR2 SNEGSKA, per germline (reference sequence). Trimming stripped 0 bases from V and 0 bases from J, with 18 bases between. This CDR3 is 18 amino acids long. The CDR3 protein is CSARDLTGGAVAKNIQYF. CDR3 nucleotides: TGCAGTGCTAGAGATCTTACAGGGGGGGCCGTAGCCAAAAACATTCAGTACTTC.

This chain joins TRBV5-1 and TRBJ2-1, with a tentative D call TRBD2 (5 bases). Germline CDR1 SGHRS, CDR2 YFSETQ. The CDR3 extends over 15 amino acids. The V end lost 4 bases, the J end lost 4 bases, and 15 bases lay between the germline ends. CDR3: CASSTPLGAYNEQFF. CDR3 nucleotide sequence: TGCGCCAGCAGCACCCCCCTGGGAGCGTACAATGAGCAGTTCTTC.

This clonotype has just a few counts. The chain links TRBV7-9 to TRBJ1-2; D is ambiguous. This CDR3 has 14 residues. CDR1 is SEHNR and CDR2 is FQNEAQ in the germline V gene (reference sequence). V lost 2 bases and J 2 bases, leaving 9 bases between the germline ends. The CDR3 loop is CASSLNLGNYGYTF. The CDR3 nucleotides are TGTGCCAGCAGCTTAAACCTCGGAAACTATGGCTACACCTTC.

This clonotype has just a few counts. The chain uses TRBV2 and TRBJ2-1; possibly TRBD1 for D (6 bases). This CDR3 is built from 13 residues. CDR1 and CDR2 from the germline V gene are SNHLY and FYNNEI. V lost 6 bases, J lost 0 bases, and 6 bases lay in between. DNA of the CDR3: TGTGCCAGCAGGGGGGCCTCCTACAATGAGCAGTTCTTC. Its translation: CASRGASYNEQFF.

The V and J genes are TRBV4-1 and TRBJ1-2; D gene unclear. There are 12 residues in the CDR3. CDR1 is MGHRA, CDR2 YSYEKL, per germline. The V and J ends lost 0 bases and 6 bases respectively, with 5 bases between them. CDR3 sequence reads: CASSQDWHGYTF. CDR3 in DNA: TGCGCCAGCAGCCAAGATTGGCATGGCTACACCTTC.

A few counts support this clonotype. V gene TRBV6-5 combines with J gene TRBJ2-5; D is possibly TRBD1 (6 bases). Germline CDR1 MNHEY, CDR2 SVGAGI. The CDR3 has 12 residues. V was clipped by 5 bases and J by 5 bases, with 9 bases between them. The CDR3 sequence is CASSTQGETQYF. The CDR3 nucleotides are TGTGCCAGCAGTACCCAGGGGGAGACCCAGTACTTC.

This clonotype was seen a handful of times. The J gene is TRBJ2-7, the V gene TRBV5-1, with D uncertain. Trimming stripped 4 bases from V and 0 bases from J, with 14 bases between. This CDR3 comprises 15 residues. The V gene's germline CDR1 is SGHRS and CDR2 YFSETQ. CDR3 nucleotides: TGCGCCAGCAGCATGACGGTAGATAGCTCCTACGAGCAGTACTTC. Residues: CASSMTVDSSYEQYF.

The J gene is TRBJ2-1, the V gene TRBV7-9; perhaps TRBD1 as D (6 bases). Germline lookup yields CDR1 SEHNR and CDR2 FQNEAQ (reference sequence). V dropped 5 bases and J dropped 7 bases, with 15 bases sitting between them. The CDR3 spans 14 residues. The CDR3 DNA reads TGTGCCAGCAGCCCAGGCTGGGGGCTTAATGAGCAGTTCTTC. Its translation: CASSPGWGLNEQFF.

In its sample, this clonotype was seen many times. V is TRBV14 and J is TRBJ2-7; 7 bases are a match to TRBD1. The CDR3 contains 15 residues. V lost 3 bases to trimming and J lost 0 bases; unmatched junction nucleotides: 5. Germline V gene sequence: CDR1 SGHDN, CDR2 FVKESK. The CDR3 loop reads CASSQRQGFSYEQYF. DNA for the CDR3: TGTGCCAGCAGCCAGAGACAGGGTTTCTCCTACGAGCAGTACTTC.